The 16 T cell receptor beta chains below come from one sample, sequenced in a study of blood T cell repertoires in COVID-19. Measured with immunoSEQ multiplex PCR; TCRdb has only the in-frame clones, and not every one. The sample has approximately 260,000 clones, nearly 85% seen once. What was sequenced was peripheral blood. Receptors originate from a human donor in a cohort sampled during active COVID-19.

The genes are TRBV7-9 and TRBJ1-5; a weak D match, TRBD1 (5 bases). Germline assignment: CDR1 SEHNR and CDR2 FQNEAQ (reference sequence). The V end lost 5 bases, the J end lost 2 bases, and 13 bases lay between the germline ends. This CDR3 spans 15 amino acids. CDR3 sequence: CASSPDSRGNQPQHF. For the CDR3, the DNA is TGTGCCAGCAGCCCCGACAGTCGTGGCAATCAGCCCCAGCATTTT.

The sample holds many counts of this clone. The rearrangement uses TRBV13 and TRBJ1-6; 10 nucleotides match TRBD1. The length of the CDR3 is 16 residues. The germline gives CDR1 PRHDT, CDR2 FYEKMQ (reference sequence). Trimming cost V 4 bases and J 9 bases; bases outside gene matches: 9. The CDR3 region is CASSYAGTGVFSPLHF. The CDR3 nucleotides read TGTGCCAGCAGCTACGCCGGGACAGGGGTTTTTTCACCCCTCCACTTT.

V gene TRBV6-6 combines with J gene TRBJ1-2; 8 bases map to TRBD1. Germline trimming cut 7 bases from V and 4 bases from J; bases unmatched to any gene: 5. The CDR3 runs to 13 residues. CDR1 and CDR2 from the germline V gene are MNHNY and SVGAGI (reference sequence). In DNA form, the CDR3 reads TGTGCCAGCACACAGACAGGGGCCTATGGCTACACCTTC. It specifies CASTQTGAYGYTF.

The chain recombines TRBV10-1 with TRBJ1-1, with no clear D. The V and J ends lost 5 bases and 0 bases respectively, with 10 bases between them. The V gene's germline CDR1 is WNHNN and CDR2 SYGVQD (reference sequence). CDR3 length: 14 residues. Written as DNA, the CDR3 is TGCGCCAGCAGTCCAGTTGATTTGAACACTGAAGCTTTCTTT. Residues: CASSPVDLNTEAFF.

The rearrangement uses TRBV27 and TRBJ2-7; 14 bases agree with TRBD2. The V and J ends lost 6 bases and 7 bases, in that order; junction bases with no gene match: 8. This CDR3 spans 15 amino acids. Germline CDR1 is MNHEY and CDR2 is SMNVEV (reference sequence). Here the CDR3 reads CASSRLAGGPGEQYF. CDR3 bases: TGTGCCAGCAGCCGACTAGCGGGAGGGCCTGGAGAGCAGTACTTC.

The count of this clone is one. The chain joins TRBV24-1 to TRBJ1-5; D gene unclear. V was trimmed by 0 bases and J by 0 bases, leaving 14 bases between them. The CDR3 is 18 residues long. Per the germline V gene, CDR1 is KGHDR and CDR2 is SFDVKD. The CDR3, as DNA: TGTGCCACCAGTGATTTGGAACAGAAGGTAGTTAGCAATCAGCCCCAGCATTTT. Its protein is CATSDLEQKVVSNQPQHF.

This chain connects TRBV3-1 (or the pseudogene TRBV3-2) to TRBJ2-5, with 12 bases that match TRBD2. CDR1 and CDR2 (germline): LGHDT, YNNKEL (reference sequence). The junction had 8 bases not matched to a gene; V was cut back by 3 bases and J by 6 bases. There are 16 residues in the CDR3. The CDR3 loop is CASSHALAGGGQTQYF. In DNA, the CDR3 is TGTGCCAGCAGCCATGCACTAGCGGGGGGCGGGCAGACCCAGTACTTC.

The V call is TRBV5-1, the J call TRBJ2-5, with D tentatively TRBD2 (5 bases). The CDR3 runs 15 residues. The V and J ends lost 1 base and 7 bases respectively, with 17 bases between them. Germline V gives CDR1 SGHRS, CDR2 YFSETQ. The CDR3 protein is CASSLSPTTPRTQYF. The DNA for the CDR3 is TGCGCCAGCAGCTTGAGTCCGACTACACCTAGGACCCAGTACTTC.

This clone was detected once. The DNA for the CDR3 is TGTGCCAGCTCACTTCTCCAGGGCACTGGAAACACCATATATTTT. As protein: CASSLLQGTGNTIYF. The chain has TRBV18 and TRBJ1-3, with D perhaps matching TRBD1 (5 bases). The CDR3 is 15 amino acids. Deletions cut 4 bases from V and 2 bases from J, with 12 bases between. Germline CDR1 is KGHSH and CDR2 is LQKENI.

The rearrangement joins TRBV5-1 to TRBJ2-1, with 13 bases matching TRBD2. With V trimmed by 4 bases and J by 4 bases, 8 bases remained unmatched. Germline-derived CDR1 and CDR2 are SGHRS and YFSETQ. This CDR3 is 17 amino acids long. CDR3 amino acids: CASSPEPGLAGYNEQFF. As DNA, the CDR3 is TGCGCCAGCAGCCCCGAACCGGGACTAGCGGGGTACAATGAGCAGTTCTTC.

This chain uses TRBV7-3 with TRBJ2-4; 12 nucleotides line up with TRBD2. CDR1 and CDR2 (germline): SGHTA, FQGTGA. The V segment lost 6 bases and the J segment 5 bases; nucleotides outside the gene matches: 2. This CDR3 spans 14 amino acids. CDR3 loop: CASSPSGRENIQYF. Here the CDR3 DNA reads TGTGCCAGCAGTCCTAGCGGGAGGGAAAACATTCAGTACTTC.

Concerning this clone itself: This same CDR3 is encoded by further DNA sequences in the sample. The gene calls are TRBV5-1 and TRBJ2-1; D may be TRBD2 (7 bases). Trimming shortened V by 0 bases and J by 7 bases, and 14 bases separated the two germline ends. The CDR3 covers 15 residues. The germline gives CDR1 SGHRS, CDR2 YFSETQ. CDR3 region: CASSLGGGAANEQFF. For the CDR3, the DNA is TGCGCCAGCAGCTTGGGAGGGGGGGCCGCAAATGAGCAGTTCTTC.

This sequence joins TRBV5-6 and TRBJ1-3; TRBD1 agrees at 8 bases. The CDR3 runs 18 residues. Germline V CDR1 and CDR2: SGHDT, YYEEEE. With 4 bases clipped from V and 0 bases from J, the junction kept 12 bases outside the gene matches. The CDR3 spells CASSRGQGLAPSGNTIYF. As DNA, the CDR3 is TGTGCCAGCAGCCGAGGACAGGGCCTAGCACCCTCTGGAAACACCATATATTTT. The full variable domain, in which reference TRBV5-6 and TRBJ1-3 provide the parts outside the CDR3, is DAGVTQSPTHLIKTRGQQVTLRCSPKSGHDTVSWYQQALGQGPQFIFQYYEEEERQRGNFPDRFSGHQFPNYSSELNVNALLLGDSALYLCASSRGQGLAPSGNTIYFGEGSWLTVV.

The chain couples TRBV2 to TRBJ2-5; 14 bases line up with TRBD2. The CDR3 loop spans 16 amino acids. Germline-derived CDR1 and CDR2 are SNHLY and FYNNEI. The trim removed 8 bases at V and 5 bases at J, leaving 10 bases unmatched. CDR3 DNA: TGTGCCAGCTTTCCGGGGACTAGCGGGGGCCGGGAGACCCAGTACTTC. Its protein is CASFPGTSGGRETQYF.

The rearrangement links TRBV14 to TRBJ2-3; possible D gene TRBD2, 5 bases. The germline CDR1 and CDR2 sequences are SGHDN and FVKESK. With 2 bases removed from V and 6 bases from J, the gap between germline ends came to 9 bases. The CDR3 extends over 13 amino acids. As DNA, the CDR3 is TGTGCCAGCAGCCAAAACACGGGGGATACGCAGTATTTT. Encoded protein: CASSQNTGDTQYF.

The rearrangement links TRBV12-3 or TRBV12-4 to TRBJ1-4; D unresolved. Trimming left V 5 bases short and J 12 bases short, with 13 bases between. This CDR3 has 12 residues. The CDR3 coding sequence is TGTGCCAGCAGTCCTACCTCGCGGGAACTGTTTTTT. Amino acids: CASSPTSRELFF.